This T cell receptor (beta chain) emerged from a study of identical twins. One entry per CDR3 protein, called by TCRdb with MiXCR from the 5' RACE reads. Here the sample spans a few hundred thousand distinct CDR3 sequences, around 9.7% being singletons. The V gene lost 8 bases and the J gene lost 0 bases, with 13 bases spanning the gap. This CDR3 spans 15 amino acids. From germline, CDR1 is MNHEY and CDR2 SVGAGI. The receptor was isolated from a woman aged 50 to 60 in good health. The chain couples TRBV6-5 to TRBJ1-4; D call uncertain. Input material: naive T cells sorted from blood. The CDR3: CASGMSGSTNEKLFF. Written as DNA, the CDR3 is TGTGCCAGCGGAATGTCGGGGTCAACTAATGAAAAACTGTTTTTT.